The 32 T cell receptor beta chains listed next were all sequenced from one sample in a study of shared clonotypes between healthy human individuals. Measured with immunoSEQ multiplex PCR; TCRdb has only the in-frame clones, and not every one. The table shows about 2.4 million clones, with approximately 92% occurring only once. The sample was naive CD4+ T cells sorted from blood. Described subset: CD45RA+ positively selected. These receptors were obtained from a young man in good health.

This clone was counted only a few times. V usage is TRBV4-1 and J usage is TRBJ1-1; 7 bases are a match to TRBD1. The CDR3 consists of 16 residues. Per germline, CDR1 MGHRA and CDR2 YSYEKL. V shed 6 bases and J 0 bases; nucleotides not matched to a gene: 10. The CDR3 loop reads CASRPFPGQMNTEAFF. The CDR3, as DNA: TGCGCCAGCAGACCTTTTCCGGGACAGATGAACACTGAAGCTTTCTTT.

The chain uses TRBV7-9 and TRBJ2-3; 14 bases are shared with TRBD2. Unmatched junction bases numbered 9, after V lost 1 base and J lost 6 bases. Germline loops: CDR1 SEHNR, CDR2 FQNEAQ (reference sequence). This CDR3 is 18 amino acids long. Here the CDR3 reads CASSLDPRLAGGSDTQYF. The CDR3 DNA reads as TGTGCCAGCAGCTTAGACCCCCGACTAGCGGGAGGGAGCGATACGCAGTATTTT.

V gene TRBV29-1 combines with J gene TRBJ2-5; 8 nucleotides match TRBD1. Germline V gene data show CDR1 as SQVTM and CDR2 as ANQGSEA. With V trimmed by 1 base and J by 11 bases, 12 bases remained unmatched. CDR3 length equals 14 residues. CDR3 in DNA: TGCAGCGTTGAAGGTCCCGGGACAGGCCGGGAGCAGTACTTC. Translated, it gives CSVEGPGTGREQYF. The full variable domain, completed using reference TRBV29-1 and TRBJ2-5, is SAVISQKPSRDICQRGTSLTIQCQVDSQVTMMFWYRQQPGQSLTLIATANQGSEATYESGFVIDKFPISRPNLTFSTLTVSNMSPEDSSIYLCSVEGPGTGREQYFGPGTRLLVL.

This chain links TRBV30 with TRBJ1-6; possible D gene TRBD1, 6 bases. The CDR3 is 15 amino acids. V lost 3 bases and J 5 bases, leaving 14 bases between the germline ends. Germline V gene sequence: CDR1 GTSNPN, CDR2 SVGIG (reference sequence). As DNA, the CDR3 is TGTGCCTGGAGACCCAGGGGAGGGGATAATTCACCCCTCCACTTT. It codes for CAWRPRGGDNSPLHF. The full variable domain, with the rest looked up from reference TRBV30 and TRBJ1-6, is SQTIHQWPATLVQPVGSPLSLECTVEGTSNPNLYWYRQAAGRGLQLLFYSVGIGQISSEVPQNLSASRPQDRQFILSSKKLLLSDSGFYLCAWRPRGGDNSPLHFGNGTRLTVT.

The chain joins TRBV6-5 to TRBJ1-6; D is undetermined. Germline assignment: CDR1 MNHEY and CDR2 SVGAGI. V was clipped by 4 bases and J by 3 bases, with 10 bases between them. The CDR3 totals 15 residues. This CDR3 is CASSFHEIYNSPLHF. CDR3 nucleotides: TGTGCCAGCAGTTTCCACGAAATCTATAATTCACCCCTCCACTTT.

The chain is built from TRBV5-8 and TRBJ1-4, with unresolved D. Trimming took 4 bases from V and 5 from J, leaving 12 bases between them. The CDR3 sequence is 14 residues long. The V gene's germline CDR1 is SGHTS and CDR2 YDEGEE. The CDR3 sequence: CASSPPGLNEKLFF. Written as DNA, the CDR3 is TGTGCCAGCAGCCCGCCGGGATTAAATGAAAAACTGTTTTTT.

V and J are TRBV18 and TRBJ1-1; possibly TRBD1 for D (5 bases). With 2 bases removed from V and 4 bases from J, the gap between germline ends came to 11 bases. CDR3 length: 14 amino acids. CDR1 and CDR2 (germline): KGHSH, LQKENI. CDR3 sequence: CASSPGASATEAFF. CDR3 sequence (DNA): TGTGCCAGCTCACCAGGGGCGTCAGCCACTGAAGCTTTCTTT.

The chain carries TRBV5-6 and TRBJ1-1; TRBD1 aligns across 8 bases. Looked up from germline, CDR1 is SGHDT and CDR2 is YYEEEE. V trimming: 1 base; J trimming: 2 bases; junction bases outside the gene matches: 4. The CDR3 is made up of 15 amino acids. This CDR3 reads CASSLLDRENTEAFF. For the CDR3, the DNA is TGTGCCAGCAGCTTGTTGGACAGGGAAAACACTGAAGCTTTCTTT.

The rearrangement links TRBV27 to TRBJ2-1; TRBD1 might be the D (6 bases). V was cut by 5 bases and J by 5 bases, with 16 bases left in between. Looked up from germline, CDR1 is MNHEY and CDR2 is SMNVEV (reference sequence). The CDR3 has 15 residues. The CDR3 sequence: CASSRTGTYNNEQFF. The DNA of the CDR3 is TGTGCCAGCAGTAGGACCGGGACATACAACAATGAGCAGTTCTTC.

The chain recombines TRBV5-1 with TRBJ1-5; no clear D. The CDR3 is 14 amino acids. Germline CDR1 is SGHRS and CDR2 is YFSETQ. V lost 0 bases and J 0 bases, leaving 4 bases between the germline ends. Here the CDR3 DNA reads TGCGCCAGCAGCTTGGACGATAGCAATCAGCCCCAGCATTTT. This codes for CASSLDDSNQPQHF.

The chain recombines TRBV7-2 with TRBJ2-3; D may be TRBD2 (5 bases). Trimming pared 0 bases from V and 0 bases from J, leaving 7 bases between. Germline CDR1 SGHTA, CDR2 FQGNSA. The CDR3 runs to 15 residues. CDR3 sequence: CASSLARVSTDTQYF. CDR3 DNA sequence: TGTGCCAGCAGCTTAGCGCGGGTGAGCACAGATACGCAGTATTTT.

The chain recombines TRBV5-1 with TRBJ1-2; D is ambiguous. V lost 2 bases, J lost 0 bases, and 8 bases lay in between. CDR3 length: 14 amino acids. The germline CDR1 and CDR2 sequences are SGHRS and YFSETQ. The CDR3 is CASSFDTTNYGYTF. CDR3 bases: TGCGCCAGCAGCTTCGACACGACTAACTATGGCTACACCTTC.

The CDR3 here is CASSLTGAYEKLFF. The CDR3, as DNA: TGCGCCAGCAGTCTTACAGGGGCATATGAAAAACTGTTTTTT. This chain joins TRBV4-1 and TRBJ1-4; 7 nucleotides match TRBD1. CDR3 length equals 14 residues. J was trimmed by 6 bases and V by 6 bases; bases with no gene match: 7. The V gene's germline CDR1 is MGHRA and CDR2 YSYEKL.

The gene calls are TRBV6-5 and TRBJ2-2; D gene unclear. V was clipped by 2 bases and J by 1 base, with 5 bases between them. Germline loops: CDR1 MNHEY, CDR2 SVGAGI. CDR3 length equals 14 residues. The CDR3 region is CASSYLRNTGELFF. CDR3 coding DNA: TGTGCCAGCAGTTACCTCCGGAACACCGGGGAGCTGTTTTTT.

This chain joins TRBV7-9 and TRBJ1-5; tentative D call: TRBD1 (6 bases). Germline V gene lookup returns CDR1 SEHNR and CDR2 FQNEAQ (reference sequence). The V end lost 3 bases, the J end lost 11 bases, and 11 bases lay between the germline ends. The CDR3 length is 12 residues. CDR3 protein: CASSLQGLTQHF. The CDR3 bases are TGTGCCAGCAGCTTGCAGGGGTTGACCCAGCATTTT.

In this sample, this clone turned up once. This chain uses TRBV28 with TRBJ1-3, with D perhaps TRBD1 (5 bases). The CDR3 is 14 amino acids. Looked up from germline, CDR1 is MDHEN and CDR2 is SYDVKM. The germline V and J ends were trimmed by 5 bases and 4 bases, with 12 bases remaining between them. CDR3 loop: CASSARDLGNTIYF. The CDR3 nucleotides are TGTGCCAGCAGTGCCAGGGATCTCGGAAACACCATATATTTT.

The table lists this clone with a count of one. The chain carries TRBV5-4 and TRBJ1-4, with no clear D. The CDR3 has 15 amino acids. CDR1 and CDR2 (germline): SGHNT, YYREEE (reference sequence). The ends were cut back, 3 bases at V and 4 bases at J, with 13 bases in the middle. CDR3 coding DNA: TGTGCCAGCAGCTCTACCAAGGACGTTAATGAAAAACTGTTTTTT. This translates into CASSSTKDVNEKLFF. Using reference TRBV5-4 and TRBJ1-4 for the parts outside the CDR3, the full variable domain is ETGVTQSPTHLIKTRGQQVTLRCSSQSGHNTVSWYQQALGQGPQFIFQYYREEENGRGNFPPRFSGLQFPNYSSELNVNALELDDSALYLCASSSTKDVNEKLFFGSGTQLSVL.

The chain has TRBV19 and TRBJ2-3; 12 nucleotides agree with TRBD2. V shed 5 bases, J shed 2 bases, and the junction held 5 bases outside the gene matches. The CDR3 contains 16 residues. Germline V lookup: CDR1 LNHDA, CDR2 SQIVND (reference sequence). CDR3 nucleotides: TGTGCCAGTAGTTCAGGACTAGCGGGGACCACAGATACGCAGTATTTT. Its protein product is CASSSGLAGTTDTQYF. The whole variable domain, remainder taken from reference TRBV19 and TRBJ2-3, is DGGITQSPKYLFRKEGQNVTLSCEQNLNHDAMYWYRQDPGQGLRLIYYSQIVNDFQKGDIAEGYSVSREKKESFPLTVTSAQKNPTAFYLCASSSGLAGTTDTQYFGPGTRLTVL.

This chain connects TRBV2 to TRBJ1-3; D unresolved. Per the germline V gene, CDR1 is SNHLY and CDR2 is FYNNEI. V was shortened by 6 bases and J by 2 bases, with 17 bases between the two germline ends. The CDR3 covers 16 residues. CDR3 loop: CASRTYRERAGNTIYF. CDR3 bases: TGTGCCAGCAGGACCTACCGGGAGCGGGCTGGAAACACCATATATTTT.

The chain joins TRBV11-2 to TRBJ2-2; 7 bases are a match to TRBD2. Germline V gene sequence: CDR1 SGHAT, CDR2 FQNNGV. With 7 bases clipped from V and 1 base from J, the junction kept 12 bases outside the gene matches. The CDR3 sequence is 17 residues long. The CDR3 region is CASTQSGAGGNTGELFF. The DNA of the CDR3 is TGTGCCAGCACCCAGAGCGGGGCCGGGGGGAACACCGGGGAGCTGTTTTTT.

J is TRBJ2-2 and V is TRBV5-4; unclear D gene. Trimming cost V 5 bases and J 6 bases, with 8 bases left between them. Germline V gene sequence: CDR1 SGHNT, CDR2 YYREEE (reference sequence). This CDR3 spans 12 amino acids. CDR3 sequence reads: CASSYRPGELFF. CDR3 coding DNA: TGTGCCAGCAGTTACCGTCCCGGGGAGCTGTTTTTT. Complete variable domain (other parts from reference TRBV5-4 and TRBJ2-2): ETGVTQSPTHLIKTRGQQVTLRCSSQSGHNTVSWYQQALGQGPQFIFQYYREEENGRGNFPPRFSGLQFPNYSSELNVNALELDDSALYLCASSYRPGELFFGEGSRLTVL.

Of note for this clone: The sample holds other DNA sequences that translate to the same CDR3. This chain uses TRBV7-2 with TRBJ1-1; 7 nucleotides match TRBD1. From germline, CDR1 is SGHTA and CDR2 FQGNSA. The CDR3 runs 14 residues. J was trimmed by 2 bases and V by 3 bases; bases with no gene match: 3. Here the CDR3 DNA reads TGTGCCAGCAGCTTTGGGACAGTCAACACTGAAGCTTTCTTT. Protein product: CASSFGTVNTEAFF.

V is TRBV10-3 and J is TRBJ2-7; 9 bases align to TRBD2. Unmatched junction bases numbered 10, after V lost 4 bases and J lost 3 bases. Germline V gene data show CDR1 as ENHRY and CDR2 as SYGVKD. The CDR3 runs to 16 residues. CDR3 region: CAISGSSLAGYYEQYF. CDR3 sequence (DNA): TGTGCCATCAGTGGTTCGAGTCTAGCGGGATACTACGAGCAGTACTTC.

CDR3 amino acids: CASRTADQPQHF. DNA for the CDR3: TGTGCCAGCAGGACCGCAGATCAGCCCCAGCATTTT. The chain carries TRBV6-6 and TRBJ1-5; D remains unclear. The germline CDR1 and CDR2 sequences are MNHNY and SVGAGI (reference sequence). The V end was cut by 6 bases, the J end by 5 bases, with 8 bases between. The CDR3 runs 12 residues.

CDR3 nucleotide sequence: TGTGCCAGTACTACAGGAACAGGGATGAACACTGAAGCTTTCTTT. Encoded protein: CASTTGTGMNTEAFF. This chain connects TRBV19 to TRBJ1-1, with D perhaps TRBD1 (6 bases). Trimming removed 7 bases at V and 0 bases at J, with 15 bases between. The V gene's germline CDR1 is LNHDA and CDR2 SQIVND (reference sequence). The CDR3 has 15 amino acids.

On this clone itself: An end of the junction does not agree with germline; a read error may underlie this. This specimen includes other DNA sequences encoding the same CDR3. This sequence joins TRBV28 and TRBJ1-1, with D perhaps TRBD1 (6 bases). CDR3 length: 13 residues. CDR1 is MDHEN and CDR2 is SYDVKM in the germline V gene. Written as DNA, the CDR3 is TGTGCCAGCAGGAGAGGGGGGTACACTGAAGCTTTCTTC. It encodes CASRRGGYTEAFF.

The V call is TRBV18, the J call TRBJ2-7; tentatively, D is TRBD1 (5 bases). Deletions cut 3 bases from V and 5 bases from J, with 11 bases between. The CDR3 has 13 residues. Germline CDR1 KGHSH, CDR2 LQKENI. The DNA for the CDR3 is TGTGCCAGCTCACCCTCCCGACAGAACGAGCAGTACTTC. It translates to CASSPSRQNEQYF. The full variable domain, completed using reference TRBV18 and TRBJ2-7, is NAGVMQNPRHLVRRRGQEARLRCSPMKGHSHVYWYRQLPEEGLKFMVYLQKENIIDESGMPKERFSAEFPKEGPSILRIQQVVRGDSAAYFCASSPSRQNEQYFGPGTRLTVT.

The chain recombines TRBV7-2 with TRBJ2-1, with D perhaps matching TRBD2 (5 bases). V was clipped by 5 bases and J by 9 bases, with 17 bases between them. The CDR3 has 14 residues. CDR1 and CDR2 (germline): SGHTA, FQGNSA. As DNA, the CDR3 is TGTGCCAGCAGCCCAGGTGGGCTAGCCGGTGAGCAGTTCTTC. Amino acid sequence: CASSPGGLAGEQFF.

This chain joins TRBV19 and TRBJ2-2, with 9 bases matching TRBD1. J gave up 5 bases and V 3 bases, and 7 bases lay outside the gene matches. Per the germline V gene, CDR1 is LNHDA and CDR2 is SQIVND (reference sequence). CDR3 size: 16 residues. The CDR3 nucleotides are TGTGCCAGTAGTATCGAGGGACAGGGACAGACCGGGGAGCTGTTTTTT. The encoded protein is CASSIEGQGQTGELFF.

V and J are TRBV6-6 and TRBJ1-6; 7 nucleotides match TRBD1. Germline assignment: CDR1 MNHNY and CDR2 SVGAGI (reference sequence). CDR3 length equals 11 residues. V shed 2 bases and J 16 bases; nucleotides not matched to a gene: 2. Written as DNA, the CDR3 is TGTGCCAGCAGTTACGGGGACAGACTCCACTTT. Protein: CASSYGDRLHF.

This chain links TRBV25-1 with TRBJ2-3, with D unresolved. Germline V gives CDR1 MGHDK, CDR2 SYGVNS. V was pared by 2 bases and J by 1 base, with 10 bases between. The CDR3 has 15 amino acids. CDR3: CASSETQIRTDTQYF. In nucleotides, the CDR3 is TGTGCCAGCAGTGAAACACAGATCCGCACAGATACGCAGTATTTT.

This clone was detected once. V usage is TRBV6-5 and J usage is TRBJ2-5; D uncertain. Trimming took 2 bases from V and 2 from J, leaving 12 bases between them. Germline V gene sequence: CDR1 MNHEY, CDR2 SVGAGI. The CDR3 contains 15 residues. The CDR3 is CASSYGDPKQETQYF. In DNA form, the CDR3 reads TGTGCCAGCAGTTACGGAGACCCCAAGCAAGAGACCCAGTACTTC.